This paragraph covers one T cell receptor beta chain sequence. The data were taken from a study of blood T cell repertoires in COVID-19. Study-wide context: COVID-19 samples collected from the United States, Italy and Spain covered acute and convalescent phases.

V shed 6 bases and J shed 2 bases, with 13 bases lying between them. The germline CDR1 and CDR2 sequences are MDHEN and SYDVKM. CDR3 length: 15 amino acids. Sequencing was performed with immunoSEQ multiplex PCR; in TCRdb, only in-frame clones are kept and a portion is missing. The sample has 130,000 to 150,000 clones; roughly 80% are singletons. V is TRBV28 and J is TRBJ2-2; D possibly corresponds to TRBD1 (6 bases). This sequence originates from a human donor in a cohort sampled during active COVID-19. The sequenced sample consisted of peripheral blood. In nucleotides, the CDR3 is TGTGCCAGCAGCCCCAGGGGTGAAAACACCGGGGAGCTGTTTTTT. Protein sequence: CASSPRGENTGELFF.